This passage covers 22 T cell receptor beta chains from one sample sequenced in a study of PD-1 blockade in mismatch repair-deficient tumors. Some clones are missing from TCRdb's copy, which holds only in-frame ones; the method was immunoSEQ multiplex PCR. The sample yields 11,000 to 15,000 clones, approximately 82% seen once. This material consisted of PBMCs, taken approximately 15 weeks after starting pembrolizumab. All receptors derive from an adult with mismatch repair-deficient cancer.

The V gene is TRBV5-6, the J gene TRBJ1-2; the D is unclear. This CDR3 comprises 13 residues. V was shortened by 6 bases and J by 2 bases, with 11 bases between the two germline ends. Germline V CDR1 and CDR2: SGHDT, YYEEEE. CDR3: CASTLSQNYGYTF. The DNA for the CDR3 is TGTGCCAGCACCCTTTCACAAAACTATGGCTACACCTTC. The full variable domain, completed using reference TRBV5-6 and TRBJ1-2, is DAGVTQSPTHLIKTRGQQVTLRCSPKSGHDTVSWYQQALGQGPQFIFQYYEEEERQRGNFPDRFSGHQFPNYSSELNVNALLLGDSALYLCASTLSQNYGYTFGSGTRLTVV.

The chain joins TRBV11-3 to TRBJ2-7; TRBD1 aligns across 7 bases. Germline values: CDR1 SGHNT, CDR2 YENEEA. V dropped 7 bases and J dropped 3; count of bases not matched to a gene: 15. The CDR3 spans 16 residues. Written as DNA, the CDR3 is TGTGCCAGCACTAGGGAGACAGGGCCGATTGTCTACGAGCAGTACTTC. Amino acid sequence: CASTRETGPIVYEQYF.

V usage is TRBV10-3 and J usage is TRBJ2-7; TRBD2 might be the D (6 bases). The CDR3 is 14 amino acids. CDR1 ENHRY and CDR2 SYGVKD come from the germline V gene. V lost 3 bases to trimming and J lost 2 bases, with 11 bases between them. The CDR3 nucleotides read TGTGCCATCAGTGAAGGCGGGGCGACCTACGAGCAGTACTTC. It translates to CAISEGGATYEQYF.

V usage is TRBV15 and J usage is TRBJ2-3, with D possibly being TRBD1 (6 bases). Trimming stripped 5 bases from V and 2 bases from J, with 14 bases between. The germline V gene encodes CDR1 LNHNV and CDR2 YYDKDF (reference sequence). This CDR3 region has 15 residues. The CDR3 nucleotides are TGTGCCACCAGCGGTCGTGGGGGCTCCACAGATACGCAGTATTTT. It specifies CATSGRGGSTDTQYF.

This clone is labeled as medium-sized. The chain joins TRBV6-1 to TRBJ1-5; D gene ambiguous. The CDR3 covers 13 residues. Trimming took 2 bases from V and 4 from J, leaving 6 bases between them. The V gene's germline CDR1 is MNHNS and CDR2 SASEGT. CDR3 bases: TGTGCCAGCAGTGAAACACATAATCAGCCCCAGCATTTT. Translating it yields CASSETHNQPQHF.

The CDR3 here is CASSSGLGGTDTQYF. Here the CDR3 DNA reads TGTGCCAGCAGCTCAGGGTTGGGTGGCACAGATACGCAGTATTTT. The chain couples TRBV5-8 to TRBJ2-3; a possible D gene is TRBD1 (5 bases). The CDR3 runs 15 residues. Germline CDR1 reads SGHTS; CDR2 reads YDEGEE. Deletions cut 3 bases from V and 1 base from J, with 12 bases between. The full variable domain, completed using reference TRBV5-8 and TRBJ2-3, is EAGVTQSPTHLIKTRGQQATLRCSPISGHTSVYWYQQALGLGLQFLLWYDEGEERNRGNFPPRFSGRQFPNYSSELNVNALELEDSALYLCASSSGLGGTDTQYFGPGTRLTVL.

The genes are TRBV27 and TRBJ1-5, with D possibly being TRBD1 (5 bases). Germline CDR1 MNHEY, CDR2 SMNVEV (reference sequence). The CDR3 consists of 17 residues. Trimming removed 0 bases at V and 0 bases at J, with 12 bases between. CDR3 DNA: TGTGCCAGCAGTTTATCGGGGGGTTGGGGTAGCAATCAGCCCCAGCATTTT. As protein: CASSLSGGWGSNQPQHF.

The J gene is TRBJ2-2, the V gene TRBV28; TRBD1 is a possible D gene (6 bases). The germline V and J ends were trimmed by 3 bases and 2 bases, with 10 bases remaining between them. CDR1 and CDR2 (germline): MDHEN, SYDVKM. The CDR3 spans 15 residues. The CDR3 loop reads CASSLAGANTGELFF. The CDR3 DNA is TGTGCCAGCAGTTTGGCAGGGGCTAACACCGGGGAGCTGTTTTTT.

This clone was observed a few times. This chain connects TRBV6-5 to TRBJ2-7; tentative D call: TRBD2 (6 bases). The germline V gene encodes CDR1 MNHEY and CDR2 SVGAGI. The CDR3 length is 15 residues. V lost 8 bases, J lost 2 bases, and 19 bases lay in between. CDR3 bases: TGTGCCAGCTACACCGGGAGAGAGGCACCCTACGAGCAGTACTTC. This encodes CASYTGREAPYEQYF.

The gene calls are TRBV6-5 and TRBJ1-1; D remains unclear. CDR3 length: 15 residues. The V gene lost 0 bases and the J gene lost 3 bases, with 11 bases spanning the gap. Germline CDR1 reads MNHEY; CDR2 reads SVGAGI. CDR3 nucleotide sequence: TGTGCCAGCAGTTACTCGAGGGATTGGGACACTGAAGCTTTCTTT. Amino acids: CASSYSRDWDTEAFF.

The chain employs TRBV18 and TRBJ2-1, with TRBD1 as a possible D gene (5 bases). CDR3 size: 14 residues. Trimming pared 3 bases from V and 3 bases from J, leaving 9 bases between. The germline V gene encodes CDR1 KGHSH and CDR2 LQKENI. The CDR3 sequence: CASSPRQGYNEQFF. The CDR3 region has the DNA TGTGCCAGCTCACCTCGGCAGGGCTACAATGAGCAGTTCTTC.

This chain joins TRBV4-1 and TRBJ2-7; D unclear. V was pared by 6 bases and J by 1 base, with 25 bases between. The germline CDR1 and CDR2 sequences are MGHRA and YSYEKL. This CDR3 contains 18 residues. The CDR3 here is CASSPSFPPTYRSYEQYF. In DNA form, the CDR3 reads TGCGCCAGCAGTCCTTCCTTCCCCCCTACCTACCGTTCCTACGAGCAGTACTTC.

The V call is TRBV29-1, the J call TRBJ1-4; TRBD1 matches at 8 bases. Trimming removed 3 bases from V and 6 bases from J; junction bases left unmatched: 3. Germline CDR1 SQVTM, CDR2 ANQGSEA. The CDR3 covers 13 residues. DNA for the CDR3: TGCAGCGTTGAGCAGGGGGCGGATGAAAAACTGTTTTTT. Translated: CSVEQGADEKLFF.

This chain uses TRBV7-2 with TRBJ1-1, with no clear D. Germline loops: CDR1 SGHTA, CDR2 FQGNSA. The germline V and J ends were trimmed by 2 bases and 7 bases, with 11 bases remaining between them. The CDR3 runs to 13 residues. The DNA of the CDR3 is TGTGCCAGCAGCTTAATCGGGTACGGTGAAGCTTTCTTT. Protein product: CASSLIGYGEAFF.

This clone was seen only once. The chain employs TRBV5-1 and TRBJ2-2; TRBD1 aligns across 8 bases. V lost 8 bases, J lost 0 bases, and 6 bases stayed unmatched. The CDR3 runs 15 residues. In germline, CDR1 is SGHRS, CDR2 YFSETQ. The CDR3 is CASTTTGANTGELFF. The DNA of the CDR3 is TGCGCCAGTACGACGACAGGGGCGAACACCGGGGAGCTGTTTTTT.

V gene TRBV28 combines with J gene TRBJ2-5; TRBD1 aligns across 9 bases. The CDR3 runs 15 residues. Trimming cost V 6 bases and J 5 bases; bases outside gene matches: 10. The germline V gene has CDR1 MDHEN and CDR2 SYDVKM. CDR3 sequence: CASSLQGARSETQYF. Written as DNA, the CDR3 is TGTGCCAGCAGCTTACAGGGGGCGCGAAGTGAGACCCAGTACTTC.

V is TRBV28 and J is TRBJ2-1, with 9 bases that match TRBD2. The germline CDR1 and CDR2 sequences are MDHEN and SYDVKM. Germline trimming cut 4 bases from V and 10 bases from J; bases unmatched to any gene: 17. This CDR3 comprises 17 residues. CDR3 in amino acids: CASSSLSGGGRASEQFF. The DNA for the CDR3 is TGTGCCAGCAGTTCCCTCTCGGGGGGCGGGAGGGCCAGCGAGCAGTTCTTC.

The chain joins TRBV27 to TRBJ2-5; TRBD2 aligns across 8 bases. Germline loops: CDR1 MNHEY, CDR2 SMNVEV (reference sequence). This CDR3 comprises 13 residues. V lost 5 bases and J lost 5; bases outside the gene matches: 4. CDR3 nucleotides: TGTGCCAGCAGTCCGCGGACTAGCGAGACCCAGTACTTC. Translated, it gives CASSPRTSETQYF.

The chain is built from TRBV5-1 and TRBJ2-1; TRBD2 aligns across 9 bases. CDR1 is SGHRS and CDR2 is YFSETQ in the germline V gene. V trimming: 0 bases; J trimming: 3 bases; junction bases outside the gene matches: 4. The CDR3 is made up of 16 amino acids. CDR3 sequence (DNA): TGCGCCAGCAGCTTGGACTCAGCGGGAGGCTACAATGAGCAGTTCTTC. It yields the protein CASSLDSAGGYNEQFF.

The genes are TRBV9 and TRBJ2-1; 10 positions agree with TRBD2. The germline V gene encodes CDR1 SGDLS and CDR2 YYNGEE. The CDR3 loop spans 18 amino acids. Trimming removed 3 bases from V and 4 bases from J; junction bases left unmatched: 13. CDR3 DNA sequence: TGTGCCAGCAGCGAAATCCCCAAGGGACTAGCGAGATACAATGAGCAGTTCTTC. Amino acids: CASSEIPKGLARYNEQFF. Drawing the rest from reference TRBV9 and TRBJ2-1, the complete variable domain is DSGVTQTPKHLITATGQRVTLRCSPRSGDLSVYWYQQSLDQGLQFLIQYYNGEERAKGNILERFSAQQFPDLHSELNLSSLELGDSALYFCASSEIPKGLARYNEQFFGPGTRLTVL.

The chain combines TRBV7-2 with TRBJ2-7; TRBD1 matches 8 bases. The germline V gene encodes CDR1 SGHTA and CDR2 FQGNSA. V lost 3 bases, J lost 0 bases, and 4 bases stayed unmatched. CDR3 length: 15 residues. CDR3 amino acids: CASSLGQAISYEQYF. CDR3 DNA: TGTGCCAGCAGCTTGGGACAGGCGATCTCCTACGAGCAGTACTTC.

The count of this clone is one. The V call is TRBV11-1, the J call TRBJ2-7; no definite D call. The CDR3 loop spans 13 amino acids. Trimming removed 1 base from V and 3 bases from J, with 7 bases in between. Looked up from germline, CDR1 is SGHAT and CDR2 is FQDESV (reference sequence). The CDR3 region has the DNA TGTGCCAGCAGCTTAGGCCAGTACTACGAGCAGTACTTC. Translated: CASSLGQYYEQYF.